Listed below are T cell receptor beta chains from one sample, sequenced in a study of T-cell memory formation after mild COVID-19. One entry per CDR3 protein, called by TCRdb with MiXCR from the 5' RACE reads. In the table there are about 320,000 distinct CDR3 sequences, 13% to 15% of which are singletons. The specimen was PBMCs or a T cell subset sorted from them (not recorded which). All receptors come from a man aged 18 to 29 who had mild COVID-19 (a few samples of this study predate the infection). Cell type and time point are not known. The conserved cysteine and the conserved F or W are not part of the CDR3 here. Each record gives: V gene, CDR3 protein.

v_call: TRBV5-1
cdr3_aa: ASSLGEVMNTEAF

v_call: TRBV7-8
cdr3_aa: ASSLGQGGYYGYT

v_call: TRBV2
cdr3_aa: ASSFTGIYQPQH

v_call: TRBV5-5
cdr3_aa: ASSFEFWTEH

v_call: TRBV18
cdr3_aa: ASSPSGTGLSYEQY

v_call: TRBV5-1
cdr3_aa: ASSLGQIAGNTIY

v_call: TRBV6-6
cdr3_aa: ASSGYGGGAYEQY

v_call: TRBV12-3/TRBV12-4
cdr3_aa: ASSSMNSPLH

v_call: TRBV11-2
cdr3_aa: ASSLGPGGLGDTQY

v_call: TRBV7-2
cdr3_aa: ASSLVGGGGNYGYT

v_call: TRBV30
cdr3_aa: AWSSQGPYEQY

v_call: TRBV9
cdr3_aa: ASNLGPRDGQPQH

v_call: TRBV6-2/TRBV6-3
cdr3_aa: ASSYERTRDGYT

v_call: TRBV4-2
cdr3_aa: ASSQEGVRADTQY

v_call: TRBV7-9
cdr3_aa: ATSGGTQNIQY

v_call: TRBV24-1
cdr3_aa: ATSDWVKGTDTQY

v_call: TRBV4-2
cdr3_aa: ASSQDAGTIETQY

v_call: TRBV6-2/TRBV6-3
cdr3_aa: ASSTWTSRAYGYT